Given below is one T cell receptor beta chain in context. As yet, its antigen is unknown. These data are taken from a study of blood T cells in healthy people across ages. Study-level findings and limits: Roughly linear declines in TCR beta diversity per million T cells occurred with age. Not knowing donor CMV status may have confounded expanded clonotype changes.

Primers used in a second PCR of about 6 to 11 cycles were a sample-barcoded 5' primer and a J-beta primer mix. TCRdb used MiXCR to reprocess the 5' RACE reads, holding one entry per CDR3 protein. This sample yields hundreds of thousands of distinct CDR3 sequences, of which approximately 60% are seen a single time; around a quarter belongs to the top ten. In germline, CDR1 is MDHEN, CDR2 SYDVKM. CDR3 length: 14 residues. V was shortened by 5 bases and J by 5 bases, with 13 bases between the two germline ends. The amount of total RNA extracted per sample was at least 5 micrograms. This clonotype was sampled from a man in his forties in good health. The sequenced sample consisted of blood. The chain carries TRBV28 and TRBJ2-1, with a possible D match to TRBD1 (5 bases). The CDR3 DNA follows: TGTGCCAGCAGTCCAGGGCGTTTAGACAATGAGCAGTTCTTC. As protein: CASSPGRLDNEQFF. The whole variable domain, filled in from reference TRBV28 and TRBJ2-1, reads DVKVTQSSRYLVKRTGEKVFLECVQDMDHENMFWYRQDPGLGLRLIYFSYDVKMKEKGDIPEGYSVSREKKERFSLILESASTNQTSMYLCASSPGRLDNEQFFGPGTRLTVL.